This T cell receptor beta chain is from a study of beta chain features in type 1 diabetes. General study findings and limits: Significant though moderate, a shortening of TCRB CDR3s appeared in all four CD4+ subsets of Type 1 diabetes patients. There were fewer insertions and more deletions at the VDJ junctions of type 1 diabetes patients. Overrepresentation of cells with high TCR expression could result from cDNA sequencing.

Germline V CDR1 and CDR2: ENHRY, SYGVKD. Trimming took 4 bases from V and 5 from J; bases not matched to a gene: 5. The CDR3 totals 14 residues. Worth noting for this clone: The antigen remains undetermined.

Sequenced material consisted of expressed TCRB transcripts (all of the isolated RNA was reverse transcribed). Naive, central memory and regulatory T cell samples produced a mean of about 3.5 million reads. Sequencing was performed with immunoSEQ multiplex PCR; in TCRdb, only in-frame clones are kept and a portion is missing. The sample consists of about 140,000 clones, about 13% of them appearing once. The clonotype was recovered from a man in his late teens or twenties with type 1 diabetes. This chain links TRBV10-3 with TRBJ1-5, with 7 bases that match TRBD1. Sample: central memory CD4+ T cells from blood. The CDR3 nucleotides read TGTGCCATCAGTGGACAGGGTCCCGATCAGCCCCAGCATTTT. Residues: CAISGQGPDQPQHF.